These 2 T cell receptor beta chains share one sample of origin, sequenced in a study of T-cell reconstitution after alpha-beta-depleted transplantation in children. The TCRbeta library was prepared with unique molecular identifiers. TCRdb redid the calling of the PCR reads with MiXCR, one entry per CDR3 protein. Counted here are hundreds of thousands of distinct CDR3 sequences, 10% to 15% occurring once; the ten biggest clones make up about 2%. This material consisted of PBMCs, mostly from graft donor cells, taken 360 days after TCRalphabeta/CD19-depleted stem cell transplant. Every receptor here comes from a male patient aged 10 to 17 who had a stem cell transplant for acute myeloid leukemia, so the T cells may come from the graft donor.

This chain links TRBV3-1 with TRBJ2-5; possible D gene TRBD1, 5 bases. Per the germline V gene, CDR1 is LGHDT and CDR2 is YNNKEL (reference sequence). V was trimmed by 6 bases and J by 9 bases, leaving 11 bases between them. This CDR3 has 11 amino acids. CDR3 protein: CASSALGAQYF. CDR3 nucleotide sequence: TGTGCCAGCAGTGCCCTAGGGGCCCAGTACTTC.

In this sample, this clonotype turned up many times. The CDR3 DNA sequence: TGTGCCAGCAGTGAAGCGGGACTCGGCACAGATACGCAGTATTTT. Amino acids: CASSEAGLGTDTQYF. J is TRBJ2-3 and V is TRBV2; D possibly corresponds to TRBD2 (6 bases). The germline gives CDR1 SNHLY, CDR2 FYNNEI. Trimming pared 0 bases from V and 1 base from J, leaving 8 bases between. CDR3 length equals 15 residues.